The clone carrying this TCR beta chain appeared many times. Its specificity is not known. The data were taken from a study of T cells after yellow fever vaccination. By 5'RACE template switching, TCR cDNA was produced, with a universal primer site and UMIs added in the process. MiXCR, applied by TCRdb to the 5' RACE reads, yields one record per CDR3 protein. The table records hundreds of thousands of distinct CDR3 sequences, roughly 6.1% of them present only once. Whole-study results and caveats: The secondary response peaked faster, at day 5 versus 15, but was weaker. FACS-sorted repertoires could harbor abundant contaminating bulk-population clonotypes. A large majority of primary-vaccination clones showed up again after the booster (approximately 96% CD4, almost 90% CD8).

The CDR3 length is 13 residues. Trimming pared 6 bases from V and 5 bases from J, leaving 14 bases between. Germline CDR1 DFQATT, CDR2 SNEGSKA (reference sequence). Sequenced here: PBMCs, sampled 5 days after the yellow fever booster vaccination. The rearrangement joins TRBV20-1 to TRBJ2-1, with a weak D call TRBD1 (5 bases). The sequence derives from a man aged 25 to 40 who received the YFV17D yellow fever vaccine. DNA for the CDR3: TGCAGTGCCCAGGGCCCTTTGAACAATGAGCAGTTCTTC. Amino acid sequence: CSAQGPLNNEQFF.